This TCR beta chain was sequenced during a study of response to subunit inactivated influenza vaccine. This clonotype has only a few counts. The CDR3 loop spans 15 amino acids. The germline V gene has CDR1 SEHNR and CDR2 FQNEAQ (reference sequence). V shed 0 bases and J 5 bases; nucleotides not matched to a gene: 5. Via MiXCR, TCRdb re-called the RT-PCR reads, giving one row per CDR3 protein. The sample gives roughly 500,000 distinct CDR3 sequences, 20% to 25% of which show up once; 2.5% to 3% is in the top ten. A further study also used this sample, focusing on T cells expressing NK-cell markers. That study adds: Synthesis of TCR beta cDNA relied on 5'RACE template switching carrying UMIs. Expanded clones of NKG2C+ T cells had an unclear HCMV specificity.

This clonotype originated in a man aged 50 to 60 who received an inactivated influenza vaccine. This chain connects TRBV7-9 to TRBJ2-7, with TRBD1 identical over 9 bases. The sequences come from CD4+ T cells sorted from PBMCs, collected 12 days after vaccination. The CDR3 region has the DNA TGTGCCAGCAGCTTAGCGGGACAGGGTCCCCACGAGCAGTACTTC. Translated, it gives CASSLAGQGPHEQYF.